Presented here are 21 T cell receptor beta chains from one specimen sequenced in a study of cytomegalovirus exposure and HLA in healthy donors. The data were produced by immunoSEQ multiplex PCR, yet TCRdb's version contains in-frame clones alone and is incomplete. The sample records 150,000 to 200,000 clones, roughly nine tenths being singletons. The sequenced material came from PBMCs. The origin of the receptors is a woman aged 18-29 years in good health and CMV-seropositive.

The rearrangement links TRBV6-6 to TRBJ2-1; the D is unclear. The V gene's germline CDR1 is MNHNY and CDR2 SVGAGI (reference sequence). V was cut by 6 bases and J by 5 bases, with 5 bases left in between. The CDR3 sequence is 11 residues long. The CDR3 DNA reads TGTGCCAGCAGCCGCGACAATGAGCAGTTCTTC. The encoded protein is CASSRDNEQFF.

Only one count was recorded for this clone. This chain uses TRBV30 with TRBJ1-3; maybe TRBD1 (6 bases). Per the germline V gene, CDR1 is GTSNPN and CDR2 is SVGIG (reference sequence). The CDR3 extends over 15 amino acids. Trimming cost V 1 base and J 0 bases, with 10 bases left between them. DNA of the CDR3: TGTGCCTGGAGTGGGGGGCCCCCCTCTGGAAACACCATATATTTT. This codes for CAWSGGPPSGNTIYF.

Only a few counts were recorded for this clone. The rearrangement joins TRBV29-1 to TRBJ1-1; possible D gene TRBD1, 6 bases. Germline-derived CDR1 and CDR2 are SQVTM and ANQGSEA. V lost 7 bases and J lost 8, with 11 bases in between. This CDR3 region has 10 residues. CDR3 DNA: TGCAGCGCAGAGGACAGCGAAGCTTTCTTT. This codes for CSAEDSEAFF.

The rearrangement uses TRBV18 and TRBJ2-7; tentative D call: TRBD1 (5 bases). The CDR3 runs 13 residues. The ends were cut back, 2 bases at V and 7 bases at J, with 12 bases in the middle. From germline, CDR1 is KGHSH and CDR2 LQKENI. CDR3 bases: TGTGCCAGCTCACCAAAGGGGATAGGAGAGCAGTACTTC. Protein product: CASSPKGIGEQYF.

The chain carries TRBV6-6 and TRBJ1-5; D is undetermined. Germline V gene data show CDR1 as MNHNY and CDR2 as SVGAGI (reference sequence). V lost 3 bases and J 4 bases, leaving 7 bases between the germline ends. The CDR3 covers 13 residues. The CDR3: CASSYVENQPQHF. Here the CDR3 DNA reads TGTGCCAGCAGTTATGTGGAGAATCAGCCCCAGCATTTT.

V usage is TRBV30 and J usage is TRBJ2-3, with TRBD1 as a possible D gene (5 bases). The CDR3 consists of 13 residues. Trimming shortened V by 1 base and J by 4 bases, and 9 bases separated the two germline ends. The germline CDR1 and CDR2 sequences are GTSNPN and SVGIG (reference sequence). DNA for the CDR3: TGTGCCTGGAGTGCGAGGACATCAGATACGCAGTATTTT. Translating gives CAWSARTSDTQYF. Variable domain in full (rest from reference TRBV30 and TRBJ2-3): SQTIHQWPATLVQPVGSPLSLECTVEGTSNPNLYWYRQAAGRGLQLLFYSVGIGQISSEVPQNLSASRPQDRQFILSSKKLLLSDSGFYLCAWSARTSDTQYFGPGTRLTVL.

This clone was counted a single time. V and J are TRBV7-2 and TRBJ2-3, with TRBD2 matching 7 bases. The CDR3 totals 15 residues. V lost 5 bases to trimming and J lost 0 bases; unmatched junction nucleotides: 5. Germline V gene lookup returns CDR1 SGHTA and CDR2 FQGNSA. CDR3 in amino acids: CASSPSGHSTDTQYF. As DNA, the CDR3 is TGTGCCAGCAGCCCTAGCGGTCACAGCACAGATACGCAGTATTTT.

The V gene is TRBV29-1, the J gene TRBJ2-3; 8 nucleotides line up with TRBD1. CDR3 length equals 15 residues. V lost 7 bases, J lost 4 bases, and 13 bases stayed unmatched. Germline assignment: CDR1 SQVTM and CDR2 ANQGSEA. As DNA, the CDR3 is TGCAGCGGTGTGGTGCGACAGGGGTTGTCAGATACGCAGTATTTT. The encoded protein is CSGVVRQGLSDTQYF.

The rearrangement uses TRBV2 and TRBJ2-2; 12 nucleotides agree with TRBD2. The germline V gene has CDR1 SNHLY and CDR2 FYNNEI. J was trimmed by 8 bases and V by 1 base; bases with no gene match: 11. CDR3 size: 18 residues. The CDR3 spells CASSEDPRLAGVKGELFF. CDR3 coding DNA: TGTGCCAGCAGTGAAGACCCCAGACTAGCGGGGGTAAAAGGGGAGCTGTTTTTT.

This chain uses TRBV10-3 with TRBJ2-1, with 7 bases identical to TRBD2. The length of the CDR3 is 14 residues. Germline loops: CDR1 ENHRY, CDR2 SYGVKD. The CDR3: CAAVAGDPYNEQFF. DNA for the CDR3: TGTGCGGCGGTGGCGGGAGACCCCTACAATGAGCAGTTCTTC.

The gene calls are TRBV5-1 and TRBJ1-1, with D possibly being TRBD1 (5 bases). Deletions cut 3 bases from V and 3 bases from J, with 9 bases between. The CDR3 length is 13 residues. The germline V gene has CDR1 SGHRS and CDR2 YFSETQ. The CDR3 loop is CASSWAGDTEAFF. DNA for the CDR3: TGCGCCAGCAGCTGGGCGGGGGACACTGAAGCTTTCTTT.

The chain couples TRBV7-6 to TRBJ2-7; D might be TRBD1 (5 bases). The CDR3 extends over 13 amino acids. Germline V gene lookup returns CDR1 SGHVS and CDR2 FNYEAQ. V was trimmed by 8 bases and J by 1 base, leaving 12 bases between them. CDR3 protein: CASQGEASYEQYF. In DNA, the CDR3 is TGTGCCAGCCAAGGGGAAGCGTCCTACGAGCAGTACTTC.

Only one count was recorded for this clone. The gene calls are TRBV10-2 and TRBJ2-4; perhaps TRBD2 as D (7 bases). Per the germline V gene, CDR1 is WSHSY and CDR2 is SAAADI. Trimming took off 0 bases at V and 4 bases at J, with 16 bases between the two ends. CDR3 length: 17 amino acids. The CDR3, as DNA: TGCGCCAGCAGTGAGTCGCGGGGGCGATTCATGAAAAACATTCAGTACTTC. Its translation: CASSESRGRFMKNIQYF.

The genes are TRBV7-2 and TRBJ2-7; 7 bases are shared with TRBD1. In germline, CDR1 is SGHTA, CDR2 FQGNSA. Trimming removed 6 bases from V and 2 bases from J; junction bases left unmatched: 7. The CDR3 spans 14 residues. In DNA form, the CDR3 reads TGTGCCAGCAGGCTGAGACAGGGACCCTACGAGCAGTACTTC. This sequence encodes CASRLRQGPYEQYF.

This clone was counted a single time. J is TRBJ2-7 and V is TRBV19; TRBD1 agrees at 9 bases. Germline CDR1 and CDR2: LNHDA and SQIVND (reference sequence). CDR3 size: 13 residues. V shed 3 bases and J 4 bases; nucleotides not matched to a gene: 1. This chain's CDR3 is CASSIGQGYEQYF. The CDR3, as DNA: TGTGCCAGTAGTATTGGACAGGGGTACGAGCAGTACTTC.

There are a few counts of this clone. V gene TRBV7-9 combines with J gene TRBJ1-2; TRBD1 matches 9 bases. The CDR3 loop spans 14 amino acids. Germline CDR1 is SEHNR and CDR2 is FQNEAQ (reference sequence). Unmatched junction bases numbered 10, after V lost 6 bases and J lost 8 bases. The CDR3 is CASRADMTGGGYTF. In DNA form, the CDR3 reads TGTGCCAGCAGGGCAGACATGACAGGGGGAGGCTACACCTTC.

The chain combines TRBV9 with TRBJ2-2; possible D gene TRBD1, 6 bases. V gave up 0 bases and J gave up 6 bases, with 6 bases separating them. CDR1 is SGDLS, CDR2 YYNGEE, per germline. The CDR3 has 13 residues. The CDR3 reads CASSVEGAGELFF. In DNA, the CDR3 is TGTGCCAGCAGCGTAGAGGGGGCCGGGGAGCTGTTTTTT.

V usage is TRBV2 and J usage is TRBJ2-1; 13 nucleotides align to TRBD2. Germline CDR1 reads SNHLY; CDR2 reads FYNNEI. The CDR3 consists of 17 residues. V lost 4 bases, J lost 3 bases, and 6 bases stayed unmatched. The CDR3 loop is CASSAGLAGRGYNEQFF. Here the CDR3 DNA reads TGTGCCAGCAGTGCGGGACTAGCGGGGAGGGGCTACAATGAGCAGTTCTTC.

The chain couples TRBV27 to TRBJ2-1; unclear D gene. The CDR3 runs to 13 residues. The germline gives CDR1 MNHEY, CDR2 SMNVEV (reference sequence). Deletions cut 6 bases from V and 0 bases from J, with 6 bases between. The CDR3 loop reads CASRSSSYNEQFF. DNA of the CDR3: TGTGCCAGCAGGTCCAGCTCCTACAATGAGCAGTTCTTC.

The chain carries TRBV27 and TRBJ1-2, with D hard to call. The CDR3 is made up of 16 amino acids. V was pared by 6 bases and J by 4 bases, with 21 bases between. Looked up from germline, CDR1 is MNHEY and CDR2 is SMNVEV (reference sequence). The CDR3 here is CASSEKPVTPPYGYTF. The DNA of the CDR3 is TGTGCCAGCAGCGAGAAACCGGTGACACCTCCCTATGGCTACACCTTC.

This sequence joins TRBV7-2 and TRBJ1-4, with a possible D match to TRBD1 (5 bases). Germline CDR1 and CDR2: SGHTA and FQGNSA. The CDR3 extends over 14 amino acids. V shed 6 bases and J shed 7 bases, with 15 bases lying between them. CDR3 nucleotides: TGTGCCAGCAGATCAGGGCCCTTTAGTGAAAAACTGTTTTTT. Its protein is CASRSGPFSEKLFF.